This TCR beta chain was profiled in a study of blood T cell repertoires in COVID-19. Clones were sequenced by immunoSEQ multiplex PCR, and TCRdb holds only the in-frame ones, with some missing. The table has about 210,000 clones, approximately 80% seen once. Germline loops: CDR1 MGHRA, CDR2 YSYEKL. The CDR3 loop spans 14 amino acids. Trimming cost V 4 bases and J 7 bases, with 16 bases left between them. Source material: PBMCs or T cells enriched from blood (not recorded which). The TCR was taken from a man younger than 40 with acute COVID-19. The chain carries TRBV4-1 and TRBJ1-2, with D uncertain. The CDR3 DNA sequence: TGCGCCAGCAGCCCTGAGGGAGGGAGGAGTGGCTACACCTTC. Translated, it gives CASSPEGGRSGYTF.